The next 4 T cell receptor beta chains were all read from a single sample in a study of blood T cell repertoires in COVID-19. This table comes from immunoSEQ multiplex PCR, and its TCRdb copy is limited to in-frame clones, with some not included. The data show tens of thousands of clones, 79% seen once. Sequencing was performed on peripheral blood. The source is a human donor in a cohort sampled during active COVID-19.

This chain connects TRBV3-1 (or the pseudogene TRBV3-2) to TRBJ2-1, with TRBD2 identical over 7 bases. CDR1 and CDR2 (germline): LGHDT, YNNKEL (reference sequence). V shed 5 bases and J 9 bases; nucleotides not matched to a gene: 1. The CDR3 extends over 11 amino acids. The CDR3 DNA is TGTGCCAGCAGCTCGGGAGGTGAGCAGTTCTTC. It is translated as CASSSGGEQFF.

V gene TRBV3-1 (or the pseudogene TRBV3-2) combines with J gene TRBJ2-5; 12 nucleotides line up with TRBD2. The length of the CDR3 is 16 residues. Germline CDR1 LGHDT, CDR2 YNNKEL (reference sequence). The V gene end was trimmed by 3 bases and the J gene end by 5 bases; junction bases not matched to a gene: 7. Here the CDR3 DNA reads TGTGCCAGCAGCCATAGAACTAGCGGGAGGAGCGAGACCCAGTACTTC. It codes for CASSHRTSGRSETQYF.

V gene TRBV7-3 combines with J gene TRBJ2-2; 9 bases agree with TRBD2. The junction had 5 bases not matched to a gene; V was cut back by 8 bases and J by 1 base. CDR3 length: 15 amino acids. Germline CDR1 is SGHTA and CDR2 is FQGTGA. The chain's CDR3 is CASSQLAGNTGELFF. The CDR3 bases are TGTGCCAGCTCCCAACTAGCGGGGAACACCGGGGAGCTGTTTTTT.

CDR3 sequence: CASSFPLRANVLTF. CDR3 DNA sequence: TGTGCCAGCAGCTTCCCTTTAAGGGCCAACGTCCTGACTTTC. This rearrangement joins TRBV5-6 to TRBJ2-6, with D unclear. CDR3 length: 14 amino acids. Trimming pared 2 bases from V and 5 bases from J, leaving 8 bases between. Looked up from germline, CDR1 is SGHDT and CDR2 is YYEEEE.